These T cell receptor beta chains were read from a single sample in a study of T cell clones after liver transplantation. Clones were read by immunoSEQ multiplex PCR, and TCRdb kept only the in-frame ones, dropping some. The data show about 50,000 clones, roughly 70% seen once. Sequencing was performed on CD4+ T cells from blood, taken 52 to 60 months after liver transplant. Source of these receptors: a human patient who received a liver transplant. Some T cells may trace back to the graft donor. Each CDR3 is given with its conserved first and last residue. A D gene is named only where the DNA matches it firmly. For some rows the clone size is stated as once, few or many, or as a class when expanded; others skip it.

TRBV5-1,TRBJ2-7,TRBD1,NA,TGCGCCAGCAGCCCACCGGGACAGGCCTACGAGCAGTACTTC,CASSPPGQAYEQYF
TRBV9,TRBJ2-6,TRBD2,NA,TGTGCCAGCAGCGCGCTAGCGGGGGGGATCTCTGGGGCCAACGTCCTGACTTTC,CASSALAGGISGANVLTF
TRBV29-1,TRBJ2-5,NA,NA,TGCAGCGTAGCTAAAGAGACCCAGTACTTC,CSVAKETQYF
TRBV19,TRBJ2-3,TRBD1,NA,TGTGCCAGTAGTCCCACAGGGGGCCTAAGCACAGATACGCAGTATTTT,CASSPTGGLSTDTQYF
TRBV23-1,TRBJ1-3,NA,NA,TGCGTAGGCGGGGGGGCATCTGGAAACACCATATATTTT,CVGGGASGNTIYF
TRBV11-2,TRBJ1-5,TRBD1,NA,TGTGCCAGCAGCTTAGATGGGGCGGGACAGAATAATCAGCCCCAGCATTTT,CASSLDGAGQNNQPQHF
TRBV9,TRBJ2-2,TRBD1,NA,TGTGCCAGCAGCGTAGGGGGACAGGGGGCAACCGGGGAGCTGTTTTTT,CASSVGGQGATGELFF
TRBV7-3,TRBJ2-7,NA,NA,TGTGCCAGCAGCTTACACAGGGAGGGGAGCGAGCAGTACTTC,CASSLHREGSEQYF
TRBV19,TRBJ1-1,TRBD1,NA,TGTGCCAGTAGTATTTTAGGGGGACAGCCCTCTATGAACACTGAAGCTTTCTTT,CASSILGGQPSMNTEAFF
TRBV28,TRBJ2-3,NA,few,TGTGCCAGCAGACGTAGCGGCCTCAGGGATACGCAGTATTTT,CASRRSGLRDTQYF
TRBV18,TRBJ1-5,TRBD1,NA,TGTGCCACCAGGGGGGAACTAAATCAGCCCCAGCATTTT,CATRGELNQPQHF
TRBV18,TRBJ1-1,NA,NA,TGTGCCAGCTCACCAGAGGGATCATTTGGGCGAGGAGCTTTCTTT,CASSPEGSFGRGAFF
TRBV6-5,TRBJ1-3,NA,once,TGTGCCAGCAGTTCCGGGACACCGAAGGAGGGAAACACCATATATTTT,CASSSGTPKEGNTIYF
TRBV11-3,TRBJ2-7,TRBD1,NA,TGTGCCAGCAGCTCCGGACAGGCCCCATACGAGCAGTACTTC,CASSSGQAPYEQYF
TRBV5-6,TRBJ2-7,NA,NA,TGTGCCAGCAGCTCCCGGACCTACGAGCAGTACTTC,CASSSRTYEQYF
TRBV5-1,TRBJ2-2,TRBD1,many,TGCGCCAGCAGCAGGGGACAGGGGGCCGTCACCGGGGAGCTGTTTTTT,CASSRGQGAVTGELFF
TRBV11-2,TRBJ2-3,NA,NA,TGTGCCAGCAGCTTATCCCTCTCCACAAGGGGGGCAGATACGCAGTATTTT,CASSLSLSTRGADTQYF
TRBV6-6,TRBJ2-7,NA,NA,TGTGCCAGCAGCCTCGACCTCAACTACGAGCAGTACTTC,CASSLDLNYEQYF
TRBV10-2,TRBJ1-4,NA,NA,TGCGCCAGCAGTGAGTCGCCGGCACAGGAAAAACTGTTTTTT,CASSESPAQEKLFF
TRBV6-5,TRBJ2-7,TRBD1,NA,TGTGCCAGCAGTTATACAGGGGAAGACGAGCAGTACTTC,CASSYTGEDEQYF
TRBV2,TRBJ1-2,NA,few,TGTGCCAGCAGTGCGGCAGGTTATGGCTACACCTTC,CASSAAGYGYTF
TRBV6-6,TRBJ1-1,TRBD1,NA,TGTGCCAGCAGGGTAGAAACAGGGGGCCGGGCTGAAGCTTTCTTT,CASRVETGGRAEAFF
TRBV30,TRBJ1-6,NA,NA,TGTGCCTGGAGCCCCACAGTCTCCTATAATTCACCCCTCCACTTT,CAWSPTVSYNSPLHF
TRBV7-2,TRBJ2-3,NA,NA,TGTGCCAGCAGCTTAGCCTGGGGGGAGGAGGATACGCAGTATTTT,CASSLAWGEEDTQYF
TRBV28,TRBJ1-2,NA,NA,TGTGCCAGCACTTCAGATCCACGCTATGGCTACACCTTC,CASTSDPRYGYTF
TRBV28,TRBJ2-7,NA,NA,TGTGCCAGCAGTTCAGGGGTCCACGAGCAGTACTTC,CASSSGVHEQYF
TRBV7-2,TRBJ1-5,NA,NA,TGTGCCAGCAGCTCCCCTCGTGGGCCCCAGCATTTT,CASSSPRGPQHF
TRBV7-8,TRBJ1-3,NA,few,TGTGCCAGCAGCTTATTAACAGGCTCTGGAAACACCATATATTTT,CASSLLTGSGNTIYF
TRBV11-2,TRBJ1-4,NA,NA,TGTGCCAGCAGCTTAGAAGGCAGATTTAATGAAAAACTGTTTTTT,CASSLEGRFNEKLFF
TRBV28,TRBJ2-6,TRBD1,NA,TGTGCCAGCAGGAGCTATGGACAGGAACTTTCTGGGGCCAACGTCCTGACTTTC,CASRSYGQELSGANVLTF
TRBV10-2,TRBJ1-1,NA,NA,TGCGCCAGCAGTGCTGGGGGGGTTGAAGCTTTCTTT,CASSAGGVEAFF
TRBV10-2,TRBJ2-7,NA,NA,TGCGCCAGCACCCTTCTACAGGGAGGTTCCTACGAGCAGTACTTC,CASTLLQGGSYEQYF
TRBV25-1,TRBJ2-7,NA,NA,TGTGCCAGCAGTGACCAGGGGATGACCTACGAGCAGTACTTC,CASSDQGMTYEQYF
TRBV27,TRBJ2-2,NA,NA,TGTGCCAGCAGTTCAACGACAGCCGGGGAGCTGTTTTTT,CASSSTTAGELFF
TRBV11-2,TRBJ2-1,TRBD1,NA,TGTGCCAGCAGGCCACCCGGGACAGGGGACAATGAGCAGTTCTTC,CASRPPGTGDNEQFF
TRBV10-3,TRBJ1-1,TRBD1,few,TGTGCCATCAGTGGGTGGGACAGAACTGAAGCTTTCTTT,CAISGWDRTEAFF
TRBV9,TRBJ2-3,TRBD2,NA,TGTGCCAGCAGCGTAGGAGGGGCGGGGGTACTCACAGATACGCAGTATTTT,CASSVGGAGVLTDTQYF
TRBV16,TRBJ1-1,TRBD1,NA,TGTGCCAGCAGCCGACAGGGATCAGACACTGAAGCTTTCTTT,CASSRQGSDTEAFF
TRBV10-3,TRBJ1-2,NA,few,TGTGCCATCAGTGAAGGGGGTGGCTACACCTTC,CAISEGGGYTF
TRBV27,TRBJ2-1,TRBD2,NA,TGTGCCAGCAGAATTGCCTTCAGGACTAGCGGGGGGACGAGCTCCTACAATGAGCAGTTCTTC,CASRIAFRTSGGTSSYNEQFF
TRBV2,TRBJ1-6,NA,NA,TGTGCCAGCAGTGACATACAGGGTTTTAATTCACCCCTCCACTTT,CASSDIQGFNSPLHF
TRBV5-1,TRBJ2-7,TRBD2,few,TGCGCCAGCAGCTTCGTCTCTAGCGGGGGGGCCGAGCAGTACTTC,CASSFVSSGGAEQYF
TRBV7-2,TRBJ2-5,NA,NA,TGTGCCAGCAGCTTAGGGCTAGTCCAAGAGACCCAGTACTTC,CASSLGLVQETQYF
TRBV7-9,TRBJ1-1,NA,NA,TGTGCCAGCAGCTTAGGGCCGGAGGTGGGTGCTTTCTTT,CASSLGPEVGAFF
TRBV29-1,TRBJ2-7,NA,NA,TGCAGCGTAACAGGGAACTACGAGCAGTACTTC,CSVTGNYEQYF